This T cell receptor (beta chain) emerged from a study of T cells in Graves' hyperthyroidism and ophthalmopathy. The hyperthyroidism was newly diagnosed and had lasted under 2 months; the patients were aged 18 to 65. Diagnoses rested on clinical symptoms, serum thyroxine and TRAb, thyroid ultrasound and orbital computed tomography. CDR1 is SGHAT and CDR2 is FQDESV in the germline V gene (reference sequence). V dropped 2 bases and J dropped 12 bases, with 14 bases sitting between them. There are 13 residues in the CDR3. The TCR beta CDR3 regions underwent amplification using RNA transcripts as the source. First-round RT-PCR targeting the TCR CDR3 was performed with the HTBI primer set. TCRdb reprocessed the multiplex PCR reads with MiXCR, giving one entry per CDR3 protein. The table includes nearly 750,000 distinct CDR3 sequences, roughly 32% detected once. Details on this clonotype: Its target is not known.

Study results and caveats: Most thyroid-expanded clonotypes above 0.001 were also found in blood.

This sequence joins TRBV11-1 and TRBJ1-5; tentative D call: TRBD1 (5 bases). The TCR was taken from a woman aged 40 to 50 with Graves' hyperthyroidism. Material for sequencing was blood. The CDR3: CASSLSSGENQHF. CDR3 in DNA: TGTGCCAGCAGCTTATCATCGGGGGAGAACCAGCATTTT.